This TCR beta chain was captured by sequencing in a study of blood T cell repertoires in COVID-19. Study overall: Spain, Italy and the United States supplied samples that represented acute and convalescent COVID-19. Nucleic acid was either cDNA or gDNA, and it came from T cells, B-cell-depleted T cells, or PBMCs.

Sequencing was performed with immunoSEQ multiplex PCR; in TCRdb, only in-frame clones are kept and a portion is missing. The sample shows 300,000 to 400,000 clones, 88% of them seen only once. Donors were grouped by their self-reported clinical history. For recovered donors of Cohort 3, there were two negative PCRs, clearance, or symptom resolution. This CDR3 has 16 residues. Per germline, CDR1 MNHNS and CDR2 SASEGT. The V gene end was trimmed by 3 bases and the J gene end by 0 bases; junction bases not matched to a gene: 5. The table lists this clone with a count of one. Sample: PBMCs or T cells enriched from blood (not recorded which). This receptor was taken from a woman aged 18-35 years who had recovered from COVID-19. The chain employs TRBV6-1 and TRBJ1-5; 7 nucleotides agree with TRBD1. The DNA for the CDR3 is TGTGCCAGCAGTGATTGGACAGGTGATAGCAATCAGCCCCAGCATTTT. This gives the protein CASSDWTGDSNQPQHF.